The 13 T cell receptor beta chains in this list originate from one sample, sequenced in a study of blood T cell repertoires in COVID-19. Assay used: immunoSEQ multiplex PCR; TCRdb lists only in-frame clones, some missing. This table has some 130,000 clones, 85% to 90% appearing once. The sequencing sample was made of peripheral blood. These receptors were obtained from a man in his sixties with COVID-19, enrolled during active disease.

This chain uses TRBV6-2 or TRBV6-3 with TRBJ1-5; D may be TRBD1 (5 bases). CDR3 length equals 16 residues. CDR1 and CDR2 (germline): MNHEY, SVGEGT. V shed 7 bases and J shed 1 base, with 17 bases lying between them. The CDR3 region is CASTPRGAVSNQPQHF. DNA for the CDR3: TGTGCCAGCACCCCAAGGGGCGCGGTAAGCAATCAGCCCCAGCATTTT.

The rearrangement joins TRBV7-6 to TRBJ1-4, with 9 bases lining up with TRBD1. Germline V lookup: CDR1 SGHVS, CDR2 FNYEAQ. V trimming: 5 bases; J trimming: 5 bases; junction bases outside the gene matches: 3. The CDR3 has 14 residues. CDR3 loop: CASSIQGANEKLFF. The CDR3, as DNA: TGTGCCAGCAGCATACAGGGGGCGAATGAAAAACTGTTTTTT.

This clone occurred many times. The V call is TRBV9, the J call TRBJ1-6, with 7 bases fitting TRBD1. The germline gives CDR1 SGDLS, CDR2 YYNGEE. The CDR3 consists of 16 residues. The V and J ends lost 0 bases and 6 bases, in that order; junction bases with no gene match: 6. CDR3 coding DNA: TGTGCCAGCAGCGTAGGGACAGGACGCTTTAATTCACCCCTCCACTTT. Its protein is CASSVGTGRFNSPLHF.

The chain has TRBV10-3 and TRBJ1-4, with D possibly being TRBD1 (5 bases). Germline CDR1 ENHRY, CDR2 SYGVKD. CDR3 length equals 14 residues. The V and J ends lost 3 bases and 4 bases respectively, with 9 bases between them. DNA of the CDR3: TGTGCCATCAGTGATGGGGCGAATAATGAAAAACTGTTTTTT. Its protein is CAISDGANNEKLFF.

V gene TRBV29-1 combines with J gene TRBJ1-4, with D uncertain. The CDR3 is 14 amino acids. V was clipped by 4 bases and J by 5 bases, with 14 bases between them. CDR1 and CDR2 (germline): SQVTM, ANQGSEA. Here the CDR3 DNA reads TGCAGCGTTGCCCCAGGTCCGGCCAATGAAAAACTGTTTTTT. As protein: CSVAPGPANEKLFF.

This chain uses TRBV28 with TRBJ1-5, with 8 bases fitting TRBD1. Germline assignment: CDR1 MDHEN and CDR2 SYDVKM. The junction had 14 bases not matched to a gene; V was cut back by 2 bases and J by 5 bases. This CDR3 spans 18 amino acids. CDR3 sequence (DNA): TGTGCCAGCAGTTTAGGACCTCGTGACAGGGGTTCTTATCAGCCCCAGCATTTT. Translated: CASSLGPRDRGSYQPQHF.

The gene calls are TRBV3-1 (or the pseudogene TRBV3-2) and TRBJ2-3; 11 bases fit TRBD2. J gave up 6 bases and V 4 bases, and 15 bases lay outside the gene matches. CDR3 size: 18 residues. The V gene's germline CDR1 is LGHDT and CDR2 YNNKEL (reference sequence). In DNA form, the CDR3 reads TGTGCCAGCAGCCTCGAGTTCTTTAGCGGGGGGGCCGCTGATACGCAGTATTTT. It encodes CASSLEFFSGGAADTQYF.

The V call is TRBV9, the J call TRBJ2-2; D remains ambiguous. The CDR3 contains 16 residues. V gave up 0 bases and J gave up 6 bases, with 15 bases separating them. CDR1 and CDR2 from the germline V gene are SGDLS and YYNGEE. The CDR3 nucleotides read TGTGCCAGCAGCGTAGGATCCCTCCCGGGTGCCGGGGAGCTGTTTTTT. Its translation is CASSVGSLPGAGELFF. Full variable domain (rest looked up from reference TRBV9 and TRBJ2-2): DSGVTQTPKHLITATGQRVTLRCSPRSGDLSVYWYQQSLDQGLQFLIQYYNGEERAKGNILERFSAQQFPDLHSELNLSSLELGDSALYFCASSVGSLPGAGELFFGEGSRLTVL.

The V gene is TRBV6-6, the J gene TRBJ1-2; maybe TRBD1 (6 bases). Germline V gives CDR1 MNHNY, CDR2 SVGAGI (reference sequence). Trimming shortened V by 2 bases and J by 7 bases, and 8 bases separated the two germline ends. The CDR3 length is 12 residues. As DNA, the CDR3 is TGTGCCAGCAGTTACGCAGGGGTTGGCTACACCTTC. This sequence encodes CASSYAGVGYTF.

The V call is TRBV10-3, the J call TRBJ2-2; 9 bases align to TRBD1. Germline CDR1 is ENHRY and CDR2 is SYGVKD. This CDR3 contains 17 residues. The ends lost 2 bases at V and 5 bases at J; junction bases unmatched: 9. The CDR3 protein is CAISEQTGTGFTGELFF. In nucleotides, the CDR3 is TGTGCCATCAGTGAGCAAACCGGGACAGGGTTTACCGGGGAGCTGTTTTTT.

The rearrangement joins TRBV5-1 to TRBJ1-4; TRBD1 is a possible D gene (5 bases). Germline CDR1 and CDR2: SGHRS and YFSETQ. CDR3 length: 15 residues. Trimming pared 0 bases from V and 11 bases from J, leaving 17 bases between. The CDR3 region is CASSLEAGLSGKLFF. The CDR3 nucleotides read TGCGCCAGCAGCTTGGAGGCAGGGCTAAGCGGGAAACTGTTTTTT.

The CDR3 region is CASSEGTRDTQYF. The CDR3 DNA reads as TGTGCCAGCAGCGAGGGGACAAGAGATACGCAGTATTTT. This chain connects TRBV9 to TRBJ2-3; TRBD1 is a possible D gene (6 bases). V lost 3 bases to trimming and J lost 5 bases, with 10 bases between them. This CDR3 is built from 13 residues. Germline V lookup: CDR1 SGDLS, CDR2 YYNGEE.

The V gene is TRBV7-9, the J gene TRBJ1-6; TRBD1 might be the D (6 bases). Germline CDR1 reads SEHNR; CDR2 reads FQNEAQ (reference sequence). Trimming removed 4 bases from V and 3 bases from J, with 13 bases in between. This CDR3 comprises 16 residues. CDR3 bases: TGTGCCAGCAGCTATCGGACAGTCAACTATAATTCACCCCTCCACTTT. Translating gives CASSYRTVNYNSPLHF. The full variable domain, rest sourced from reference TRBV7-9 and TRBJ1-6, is DTGVSQNPRHKITKRGQNVTFRCDPISEHNRLYWYRQTLGQGPEFLTYFQNEAQLEKSRLLSDRFSAERPKGSFSTLEIQRTEQGDSAMYLCASSYRTVNYNSPLHFGNGTRLTVT.